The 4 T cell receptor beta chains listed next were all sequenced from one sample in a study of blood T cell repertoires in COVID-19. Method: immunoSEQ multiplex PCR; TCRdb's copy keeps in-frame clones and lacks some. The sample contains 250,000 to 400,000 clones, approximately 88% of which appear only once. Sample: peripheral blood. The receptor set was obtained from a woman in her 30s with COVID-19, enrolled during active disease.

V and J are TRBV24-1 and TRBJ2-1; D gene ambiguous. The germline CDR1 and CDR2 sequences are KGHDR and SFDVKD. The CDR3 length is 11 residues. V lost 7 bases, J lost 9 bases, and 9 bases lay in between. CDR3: CATSGGAEQFF. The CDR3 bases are TGTGCCACCAGCGGCGGAGCTGAGCAGTTCTTC.

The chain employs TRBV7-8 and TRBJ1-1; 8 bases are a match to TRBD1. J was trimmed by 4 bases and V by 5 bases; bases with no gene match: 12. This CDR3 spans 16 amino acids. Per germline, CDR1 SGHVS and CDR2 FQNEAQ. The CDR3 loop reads CASSRGQGRGGTEAFF. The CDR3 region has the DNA TGTGCCAGCAGCCGAGGACAGGGTAGAGGGGGCACTGAAGCTTTCTTT. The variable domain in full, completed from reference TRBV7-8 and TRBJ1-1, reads GAGVSQSPRYKVAKRGQDVALRCDPISGHVSLFWYQQALGQGPEFLTYFQNEAQLDKSGLPSDRFFAERPEGSVSTLKIQRTQQEDSAVYLCASSRGQGRGGTEAFFGQGTRLTVV.

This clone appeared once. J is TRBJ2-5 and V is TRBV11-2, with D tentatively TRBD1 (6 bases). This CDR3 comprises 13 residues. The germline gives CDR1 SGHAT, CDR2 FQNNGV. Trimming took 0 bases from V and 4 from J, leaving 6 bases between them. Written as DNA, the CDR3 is TGTGCCAGCAGCTTAGACAGGGGAGAGACCCAGTACTTC. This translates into CASSLDRGETQYF.

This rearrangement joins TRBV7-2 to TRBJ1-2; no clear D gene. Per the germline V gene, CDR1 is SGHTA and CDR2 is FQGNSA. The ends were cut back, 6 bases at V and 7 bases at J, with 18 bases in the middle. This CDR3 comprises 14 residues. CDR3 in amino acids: CASSLGPVDGGYTF. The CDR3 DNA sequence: TGTGCCAGCAGTTTGGGCCCTGTTGACGGTGGCTACACCTTC.